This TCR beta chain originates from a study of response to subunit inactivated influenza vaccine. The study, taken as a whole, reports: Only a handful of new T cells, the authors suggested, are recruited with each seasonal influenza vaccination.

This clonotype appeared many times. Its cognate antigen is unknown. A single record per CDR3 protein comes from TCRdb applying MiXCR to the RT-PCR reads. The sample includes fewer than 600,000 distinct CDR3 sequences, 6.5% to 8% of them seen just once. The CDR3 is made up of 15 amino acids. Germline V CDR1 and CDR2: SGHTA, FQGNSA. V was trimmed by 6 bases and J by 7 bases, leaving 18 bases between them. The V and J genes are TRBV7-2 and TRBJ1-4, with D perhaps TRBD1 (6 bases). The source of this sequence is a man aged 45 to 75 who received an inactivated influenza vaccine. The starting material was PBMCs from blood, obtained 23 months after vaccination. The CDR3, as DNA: TGTGCCAGCAGTTTCCTTCGGGGGCAGGGTGAAAAACTGTTTTTT. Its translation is CASSFLRGQGEKLFF.